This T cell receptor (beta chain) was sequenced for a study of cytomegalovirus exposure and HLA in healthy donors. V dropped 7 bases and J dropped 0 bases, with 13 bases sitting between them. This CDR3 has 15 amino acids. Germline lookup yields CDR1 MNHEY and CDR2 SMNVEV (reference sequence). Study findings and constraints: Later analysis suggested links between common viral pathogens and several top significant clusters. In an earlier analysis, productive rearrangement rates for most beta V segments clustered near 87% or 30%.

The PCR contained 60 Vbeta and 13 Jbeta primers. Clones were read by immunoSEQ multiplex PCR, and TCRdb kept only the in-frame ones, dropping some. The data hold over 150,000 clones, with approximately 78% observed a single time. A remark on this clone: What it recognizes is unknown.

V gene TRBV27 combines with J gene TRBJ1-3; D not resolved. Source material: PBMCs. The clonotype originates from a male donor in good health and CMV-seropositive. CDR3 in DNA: TGTGCCAGCATTAAGTTAGTCTACTCTGGAAACACCATATATTTT. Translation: CASIKLVYSGNTIYF.